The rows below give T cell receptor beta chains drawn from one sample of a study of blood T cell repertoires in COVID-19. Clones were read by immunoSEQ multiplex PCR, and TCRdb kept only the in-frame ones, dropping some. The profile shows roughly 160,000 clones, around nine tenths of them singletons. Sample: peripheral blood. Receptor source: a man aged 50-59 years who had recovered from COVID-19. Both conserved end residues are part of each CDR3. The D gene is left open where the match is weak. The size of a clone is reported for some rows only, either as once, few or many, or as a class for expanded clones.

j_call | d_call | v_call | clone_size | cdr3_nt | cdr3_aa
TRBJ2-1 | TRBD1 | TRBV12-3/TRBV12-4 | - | TGTGCCAGCAGAACGACAGGGGTTGAGCAGTTCTTC | CASRTTGVEQFF
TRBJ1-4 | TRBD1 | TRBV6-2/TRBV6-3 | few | TGTGCCAGCAGCCAAGCTCAGGGGGAACTGTTTTTT | CASSQAQGELFF
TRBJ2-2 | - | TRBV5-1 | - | TGCGCCAGCAGCTTGGACAGGGACACCGGGGAGCTGTTTTTT | CASSLDRDTGELFF
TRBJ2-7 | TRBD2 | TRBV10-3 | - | TGTGCCATCAGTGATGGGACTAGAACCTACGAGCAGTACTTC | CAISDGTRTYEQYF
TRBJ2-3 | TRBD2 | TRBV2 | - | TGTGCCAGCAGTTGGACTAGCGGGAGTGCTGATACGCAGTATTTT | CASSWTSGSADTQYF
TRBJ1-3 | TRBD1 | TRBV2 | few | TGTGCCAGCAGTGAGGGACAGAGCTCTGGAAACACCATATATTTT | CASSEGQSSGNTIYF
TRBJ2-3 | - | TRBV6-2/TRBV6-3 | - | TGTGCCAGCAGTTTCTCGGGCCCGCCGGGGACGCAGTATTTT | CASSFSGPPGTQYF
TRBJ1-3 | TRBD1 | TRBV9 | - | TGTGCCAGCTCCAGCCGACAGGGCACCTTTCAGAGCTCTGGAAACACCATATATTTT | CASSSRQGTFQSSGNTIYF
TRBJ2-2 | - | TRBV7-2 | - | TGTGCCAGCAGCCTAATAGCGAACACCGGGGAGCTGTTTTTT | CASSLIANTGELFF
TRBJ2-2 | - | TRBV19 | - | TGTGCCAGTAGCTGGAAGGAGGGCACCGGGGAGCTGTTTTTT | CASSWKEGTGELFF
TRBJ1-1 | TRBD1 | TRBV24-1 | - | TGTGCCACCAGTGATTCGAGGACAGGGGGCACTGAAGCTTTCTTT | CATSDSRTGGTEAFF
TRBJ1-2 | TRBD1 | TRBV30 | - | TGTGCCTGGAGTGTGGGGCAGGGGGCTGCAAATGGCTACACCTTC | CAWSVGQGAANGYTF
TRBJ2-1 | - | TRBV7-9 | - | TGTGCCAGCAGCCTGATCCGGAGCTCCTACAATGAGCAGTTCTTC | CASSLIRSSYNEQFF
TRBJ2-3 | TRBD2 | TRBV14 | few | TGTGCCAGCAGCCAGGCGGGACTAACCCATACGCAGTATTTT | CASSQAGLTHTQYF
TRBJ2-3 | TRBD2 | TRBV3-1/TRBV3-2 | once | TGTGCCAGCAGCCAAGTCCTAGCGGGGGTCACAGATACGCAGTATTTT | CASSQVLAGVTDTQYF
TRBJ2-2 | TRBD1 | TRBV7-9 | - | TGTGCCAGCAGCCCAATGGACAGGACCGGGGAGCTGTTTTTT | CASSPMDRTGELFF
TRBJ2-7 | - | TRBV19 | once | TGTGCCAGTAGGAAAGCGACAGACTACGAGCAGTACTTC | CASRKATDYEQYF
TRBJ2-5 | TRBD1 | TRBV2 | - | TGTGCCAGCATTTTCCCCGGGACAGGGGAGCAAGAGACCCAGTACTTC | CASIFPGTGEQETQYF
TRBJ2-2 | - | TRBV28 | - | TGTGCCAGCAGTTTATTTCCGGGGTTGGACGGGGAGCTGTTTTTT | CASSLFPGLDGELFF
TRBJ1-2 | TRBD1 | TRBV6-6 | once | TGTGCCAGCAGTCGACAGGGGGCGGATGGCTACACCTTC | CASSRQGADGYTF
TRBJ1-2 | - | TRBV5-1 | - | TGCGCCAGCAGCCCCCCCAGGGAAGGCTATGGCTACACCTTC | CASSPPREGYGYTF
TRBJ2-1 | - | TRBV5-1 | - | TGCGCCAGCAGCCTTCCCTCTAACGATGAGCAGTTCTTC | CASSLPSNDEQFF
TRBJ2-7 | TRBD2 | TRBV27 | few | TGTGCCAGCAGGCTTGGCCTAGCGGGGCCCTACGAGCAGTACTTC | CASRLGLAGPYEQYF
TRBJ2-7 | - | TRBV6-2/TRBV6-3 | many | TGTGCCAGCAGTTACTCGATGGCAGGCTACGAGCAGTACTTC | CASSYSMAGYEQYF
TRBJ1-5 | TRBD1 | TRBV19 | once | TGTGCCAGTAGTCTAGACAGGGGCGAGCAGCCCCAGCATTTT | CASSLDRGEQPQHF
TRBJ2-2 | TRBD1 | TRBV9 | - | TGTGCCAGCAGCCGGACAGGGGGCGCGGGCGGGGAGCTGTTTTTT | CASSRTGGAGGELFF
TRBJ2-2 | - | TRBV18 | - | TGTGCCAGCTCACCATTGAGACAATCAGATTCGGCCGGGGAGCTGTTTTTT | CASSPLRQSDSAGELFF
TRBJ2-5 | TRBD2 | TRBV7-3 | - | TGTGCCAGCAGCTTAACGGGCGGGGGAGGAGAGACCCAGTACTTC | CASSLTGGGGETQYF
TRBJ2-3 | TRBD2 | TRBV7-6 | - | TGTGCCAGCAGCAGGACTAGCGGGAGGGGCACAGATACGCAGTATTTT | CASSRTSGRGTDTQYF
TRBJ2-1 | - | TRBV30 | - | TGTGCCTGGAGTGCACCCTGGGGAGCACTTGAGCAGTTCTTC | CAWSAPWGALEQFF
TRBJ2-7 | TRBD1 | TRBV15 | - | TGTGCCACCAGCACTTACCGGGACAGGGGCGACGAGCAGTACTTC | CATSTYRDRGDEQYF
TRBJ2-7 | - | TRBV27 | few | TGTGCCAGCAGTAGGGGGGGAAAAGCAGTCGCTCTCGAGCAGTACTTC | CASSRGGKAVALEQYF
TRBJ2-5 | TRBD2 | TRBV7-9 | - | TGTGCCAGCAGCCTCAGGGACCAACCGGGACTAGGGGGCCAAGAGACCCAGTACTTC | CASSLRDQPGLGGQETQYF
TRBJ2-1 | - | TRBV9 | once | TGTGCCAGCAGCCCCCGACTGAGCTCCTACAATGAGCAGTTCTTC | CASSPRLSSYNEQFF
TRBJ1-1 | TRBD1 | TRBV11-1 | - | TGTGCCAGCAGTCGGGACAGTGCGAACACTGAAGCTTTCTTT | CASSRDSANTEAFF
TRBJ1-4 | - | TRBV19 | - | TGTGCCAGTAGTATTATCAGGGATTCGGGTGAAAAACTGTTTTTT | CASSIIRDSGEKLFF
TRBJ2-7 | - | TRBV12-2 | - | TGTGCAAGTCAGGAGCGGGAGGGGATTTACGAGCAGTACTTC | CASQEREGIYEQYF
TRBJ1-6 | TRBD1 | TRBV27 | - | TGTGCCAGCAGTTTGGGCGACAGGGCCTATAATTCACCCCTCCACTTT | CASSLGDRAYNSPLHF
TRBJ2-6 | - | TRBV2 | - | TGTGCCAGCCGTATCTCTGGGGCCAACGTCCTGACTTTC | CASRISGANVLTF
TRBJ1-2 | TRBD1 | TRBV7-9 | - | TGTGCCAGCAGGTTGGGACAGGGCAATGGCTACACCTTC | CASRLGQGNGYTF
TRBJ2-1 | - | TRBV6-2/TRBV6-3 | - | TGTGCCAGCAGTTCCGACGGGAGCTATGAGCAGTTCTTC | CASSSDGSYEQFF
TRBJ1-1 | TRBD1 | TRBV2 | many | TGTGCCAGCAGTGACTTGGGACAGGTGAACACTGAAGCTTTCTTT | CASSDLGQVNTEAFF
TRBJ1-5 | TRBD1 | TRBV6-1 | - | TGTGCCAGCAGTGAAAGGACAGGGGTTGTCAATCAGCCCCAGCATTTT | CASSERTGVVNQPQHF
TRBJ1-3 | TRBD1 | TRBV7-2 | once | TGTGCCAGCAGCTTCGAGGGGGCGCTTGGAAACACCATATATTTT | CASSFEGALGNTIYF
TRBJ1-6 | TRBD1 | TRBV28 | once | TGTGCCAGCAGTTTAACCCCGACAGGGAGCTCCTATAATTCACCCCTCCACTTT | CASSLTPTGSSYNSPLHF
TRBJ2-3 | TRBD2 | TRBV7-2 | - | TGTGCCAGCAGCTCGGGGGCGGGACTAGCGGGAGCTGATACGCAGTATTTT | CASSSGAGLAGADTQYF
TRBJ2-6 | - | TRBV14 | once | TGTGCCAGCAGCCAAGATAGGAGGCAAAGCTCTGGGGCCAACGTCCTGACTTTC | CASSQDRRQSSGANVLTF